Following are 3 T cell receptor beta chains from one sample sequenced in a study of shared clonotypes between healthy human individuals. The method was immunoSEQ multiplex PCR; TCRdb's version includes in-frame clones alone and lacks a portion of them. The sample has more than 1,200,000 clones; about 98.5% are singletons. The sample was naive CD4+ T cells sorted from blood. The sample's subset: CD45RA+ positively selected. Receptors originate from a man between 25 and 39 years old in good health.

The V and J genes are TRBV11-3 and TRBJ2-7; 7 bases agree with TRBD1. The CDR3 runs to 14 residues. Germline V gene data show CDR1 as SGHNT and CDR2 as YENEEA. J gave up 2 bases and V 4 bases, and 5 bases lay outside the gene matches. CDR3 protein: CASSSYRGPYEQYF. CDR3 DNA: TGTGCCAGCAGCTCGTACAGGGGACCCTACGAGCAGTACTTC.

The chain recombines TRBV7-9 with TRBJ2-3; 9 bases are shared with TRBD1. Trimming took 6 bases from V and 5 from J; bases not matched to a gene: 12. CDR1 is SEHNR and CDR2 is FQNEAQ in the germline V gene (reference sequence). This CDR3 has 16 residues. The CDR3 nucleotides are TGTGCCAGCAGACGGACAGGGGCGGGAAGCGGAGATACGCAGTATTTT. It encodes CASRRTGAGSGDTQYF.

The chain couples TRBV5-4 to TRBJ2-5; the D call may be TRBD1 or TRBD2 (5 bases each). Germline V lookup: CDR1 SGHNT, CDR2 YYREEE (reference sequence). Trimming took 3 bases from V and 4 from J, leaving 16 bases between them. The CDR3 has 15 residues. The CDR3 reads CASSSHRDPLETQYF. In DNA form, the CDR3 reads TGTGCCAGCAGCTCCCACCGGGACCCTCTAGAGACCCAGTACTTC.